The 3 T cell receptor beta chains below come from one sample, sequenced in a study of CD8 T cells in ankylosing spondylitis. Study-level findings and limits: A motif of roughly eight highly homologous TCR beta variants was seen as apparently characteristic of ankylosing spondylitis blood.

For these receptors, no antigen is known. MiXCR was run by TCRdb on the 5' RACE reads, yielding one entry per CDR3 protein. The sample includes 700,000 to 1,000,000 distinct CDR3 sequences, approximately 12% seen only once; the top ten take 0.51%. Sequenced input: blood, either unsorted or a sorted T cell fraction (not recorded which). These receptor sequences come from a male donor with ankylosing spondylitis.

This clonotype appeared once. The chain couples TRBV6-1 to TRBJ1-6; D is ambiguous. The CDR3 covers 13 residues. The V gene's germline CDR1 is MNHNS and CDR2 SASEGT. The germline V and J ends were trimmed by 7 bases and 10 bases, with 14 bases remaining between them. DNA of the CDR3: TGTGCCAGCATGCGAGACATAGGCTCACCCCTCCACTTT. Translation: CASMRDIGSPLHF.

V is TRBV20-1 and J is TRBJ2-1; 8 bases agree with TRBD2. The CDR3 has 14 residues. Trimming removed 5 bases from V and 5 bases from J; junction bases left unmatched: 8. The germline V gene has CDR1 DFQATT and CDR2 SNEGSKA (reference sequence). The CDR3 protein is CSAGVQAGDNEQFF. In nucleotides, the CDR3 is TGCAGTGCTGGTGTCCAAGCGGGGGACAATGAGCAGTTCTTC.

This clonotype was seen many times. V and J are TRBV7-9 and TRBJ2-2, with D uncertain. Trimming shortened V by 3 bases and J by 1 base, and 3 bases separated the two germline ends. Germline V gene sequence: CDR1 SEHNR, CDR2 FQNEAQ (reference sequence). This CDR3 is built from 13 residues. The CDR3 nucleotides are TGTGCCAGCAGCTTTAAGAACACCGGGGAGCTGTTTTTT. Translation gives CASSFKNTGELFF.